This T cell receptor (beta chain) was recorded in a study of T cell responses to AZD1222 COVID-19 vaccine. Points from the study as a whole: Donors in the cohort were predominantly white British and more often female, and clonal diversity was possibly underestimated.

Sequenced by immunoSEQ multiplex PCR; TCRdb stores in-frame clones only, minus some. The sample contains about 86,000 clones, 88% of which appear only once. For this clone: Antigen specificity is unknown.

CDR1 and CDR2 (germline): MNHEY, SVGAGI. V lost 6 bases, J lost 3 bases, and 11 bases lay in between. This CDR3 is built from 13 residues. This sequence joins TRBV6-5 and TRBJ1-2; a weak D match, TRBD1 (5 bases). The clonotype was recovered from an adult in good health. The sequences come from peripheral blood, collected on day 0 of MenACWY control vaccination. The CDR3 DNA reads TGTGCCAGCAGCGCCGGGGCGGACTATGGCTACACCTTC. It yields the protein CASSAGADYGYTF.